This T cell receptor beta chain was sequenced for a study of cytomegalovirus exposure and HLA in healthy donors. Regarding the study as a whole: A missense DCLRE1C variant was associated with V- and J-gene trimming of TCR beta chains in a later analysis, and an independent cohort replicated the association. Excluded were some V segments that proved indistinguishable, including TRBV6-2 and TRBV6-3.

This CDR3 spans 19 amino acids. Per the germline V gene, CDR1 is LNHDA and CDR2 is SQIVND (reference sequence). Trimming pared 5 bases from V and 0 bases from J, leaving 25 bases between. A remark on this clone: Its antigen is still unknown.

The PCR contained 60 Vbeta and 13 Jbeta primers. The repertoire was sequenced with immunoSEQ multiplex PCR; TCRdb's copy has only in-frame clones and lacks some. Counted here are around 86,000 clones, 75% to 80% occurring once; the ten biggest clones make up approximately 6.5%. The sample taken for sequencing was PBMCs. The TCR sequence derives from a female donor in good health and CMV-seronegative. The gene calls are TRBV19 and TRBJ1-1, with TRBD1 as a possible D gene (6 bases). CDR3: CASSPTGPRSLLMNTEAFF. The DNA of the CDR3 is TGTGCCAGTAGTCCGACAGGTCCTCGTTCTCTTCTCATGAACACTGAAGCTTTCTTT.